The following is a T cell receptor (beta chain) sequence with its context. Its antigen is as yet unknown. Those who donated were healthy bone marrow donors. PCR primers comprised 60 Vbeta and 13 Jbeta primers. Clones were sequenced by immunoSEQ multiplex PCR, and TCRdb holds only the in-frame ones, with some missing. The data contain tens of thousands of clones, about two thirds of them singletons. This sample is part of a study of cytomegalovirus exposure and HLA in healthy donors. Study overall: Of some 360 genotyped donors, approximately 84% clustered with self-reported Caucasian donors.

This CDR3 comprises 14 residues. The J segment lost 6 bases and the V segment lost 4 bases, leaving 8 bases of the junction unmatched. The germline V gene has CDR1 MNHNS and CDR2 SASEGT. Findings and limits, study-wide: A later analysis linked a missense DCLRE1C variant to TCR beta V- and J-gene trimming.

V usage is TRBV6-1 and J usage is TRBJ1-2, with 7 bases matching TRBD1. The specimen was PBMCs. The source is a man in his fifties or sixties in good health and CMV-seronegative. The CDR3 bases are TGTGCCAGCAGTGCCCATACAGGGGTTAATGGCTACACCTTC. Translating gives CASSAHTGVNGYTF.